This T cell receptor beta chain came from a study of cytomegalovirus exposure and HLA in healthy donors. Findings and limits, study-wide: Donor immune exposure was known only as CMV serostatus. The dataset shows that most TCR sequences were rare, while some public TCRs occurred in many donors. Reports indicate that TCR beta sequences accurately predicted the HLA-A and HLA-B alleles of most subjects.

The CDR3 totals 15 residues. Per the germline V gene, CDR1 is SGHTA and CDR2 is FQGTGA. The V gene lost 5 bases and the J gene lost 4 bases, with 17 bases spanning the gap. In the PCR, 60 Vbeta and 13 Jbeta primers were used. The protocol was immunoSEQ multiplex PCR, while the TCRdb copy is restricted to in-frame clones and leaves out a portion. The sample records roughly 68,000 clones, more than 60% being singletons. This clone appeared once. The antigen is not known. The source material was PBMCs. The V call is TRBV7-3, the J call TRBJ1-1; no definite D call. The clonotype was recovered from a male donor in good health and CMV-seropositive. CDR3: CASSLQEREGTEAFF. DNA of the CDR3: TGTGCCAGCAGCCTCCAAGAGAGGGAGGGCACTGAAGCTTTCTTT.